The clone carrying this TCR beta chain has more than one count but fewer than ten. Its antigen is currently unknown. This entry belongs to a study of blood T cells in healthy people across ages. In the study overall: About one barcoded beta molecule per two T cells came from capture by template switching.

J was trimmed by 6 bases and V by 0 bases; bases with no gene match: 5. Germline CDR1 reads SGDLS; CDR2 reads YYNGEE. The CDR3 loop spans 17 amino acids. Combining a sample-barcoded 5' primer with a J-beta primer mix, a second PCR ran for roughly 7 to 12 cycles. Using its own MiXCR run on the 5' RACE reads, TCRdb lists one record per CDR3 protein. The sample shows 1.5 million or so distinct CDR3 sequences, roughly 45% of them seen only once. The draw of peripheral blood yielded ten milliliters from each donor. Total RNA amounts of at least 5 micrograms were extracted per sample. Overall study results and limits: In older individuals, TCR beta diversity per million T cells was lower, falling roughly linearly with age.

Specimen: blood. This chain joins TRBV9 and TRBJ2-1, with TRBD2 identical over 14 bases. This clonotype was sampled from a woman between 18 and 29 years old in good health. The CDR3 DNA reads TGTGCCAGCAGCGTAGAGTTAGGGACTAGCGGGGGCAATGAGCAGTTCTTC. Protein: CASSVELGTSGGNEQFF.